Presented here are 27 T cell receptor beta chains from one specimen sequenced in a study of human T cells and chemical hapten exposure. Using its own MiXCR run on the RACE reads, TCRdb lists one record per CDR3 protein. The data hold 95,000 or so distinct CDR3 sequences, with about 10% observed a single time. Time point indicated: patch test 2, 6 weeks after DPC sensitization. Treatment noted: therapeutic diphenylcyclopropenone sensitization with weekly scalp DPC. This specimen consisted of whole blood, obtained in connection with sensitization to the hapten diphenylcyclopropenone (DPC). The receptors were gathered from a woman in her thirties or forties with alopecia areata. Some clones in this sample may be carry-over from other donors' samples.

The J gene is TRBJ2-7, the V gene TRBV20-1; D gene ambiguous. The V end lost 0 bases, the J end lost 4 bases, and 10 bases lay between the germline ends. CDR1 DFQATT and CDR2 SNEGSKA come from the germline V gene (reference sequence). The CDR3 length is 13 residues. The CDR3 DNA reads TGCAGTGCTAGAGATGAGGCAGCTTACGAGCAGTACTTC. Its protein product is CSARDEAAYEQYF.

The chain carries TRBV7-2 and TRBJ2-5, with 8 bases matching TRBD1. The CDR3 is made up of 16 amino acids. The trim removed 3 bases at V and 2 bases at J, leaving 8 bases unmatched. Per germline, CDR1 SGHTA and CDR2 FQGNSA. The CDR3: CASSFRSGGVQETQYF. The CDR3 bases are TGTGCCAGCAGCTTTAGGTCAGGGGGCGTACAAGAGACCCAGTACTTC.

The gene calls are TRBV20-1 and TRBJ2-1, with 8 bases aligning to TRBD2. The CDR3 contains 14 residues. With V trimmed by 5 bases and J by 4 bases, 7 bases remained unmatched. Germline CDR1 and CDR2: DFQATT and SNEGSKA (reference sequence). CDR3 in DNA: TGCAGTGCTCTACTAGCGGCACTTTACAATGAGCAGTTCTTC. It yields the protein CSALLAALYNEQFF.

The genes are TRBV5-1 and TRBJ1-2, with D unresolved. The CDR3 runs 15 residues. Germline lookup yields CDR1 SGHRS and CDR2 YFSETQ. Trimming took 5 bases from V and 4 from J, leaving 18 bases between them. Here the CDR3 DNA reads TGCGCCAGCAGAGTTACGCTGGAGGGATCCTATGGCTACACCTTC. Translating it yields CASRVTLEGSYGYTF. The entire variable domain, with the rest obtained from reference TRBV5-1 and TRBJ1-2, is as follows: KAGVTQTPRYLIKTRGQQVTLSCSPISGHRSVSWYQQTPGQGLQFLFEYFSETQRNKGNFPGRFSGRQFSNSRSEMNVSTLELGDSALYLCASRVTLEGSYGYTFGSGTRLTVV.

The sample holds a few counts of this clonotype. The chain employs TRBV7-2 and TRBJ2-3; TRBD1 aligns across 7 bases. CDR1 SGHTA and CDR2 FQGNSA come from the germline V gene. The V segment lost 5 bases and the J segment 8 bases; nucleotides outside the gene matches: 7. This CDR3 is built from 13 residues. DNA of the CDR3: TGTGCCAGCAGCATCGGGACAGAATCTACGCAGTATTTT. Translation: CASSIGTESTQYF.

This chain connects TRBV24-1 to TRBJ2-7, with 7 positions matching TRBD2. Germline V gene sequence: CDR1 KGHDR, CDR2 SFDVKD. The CDR3 sequence is 15 residues long. V lost 3 bases, J lost 5 bases, and 9 bases stayed unmatched. The CDR3 sequence is CATSDAGDRLDEQYF. DNA of the CDR3: TGTGCCACCAGTGATGCGGGGGACCGCCTGGACGAGCAGTACTTC.

This clonotype was counted between two and nine times. The rearrangement uses TRBV9 and TRBJ2-2; TRBD2 agrees at 9 bases. The germline V gene has CDR1 SGDLS and CDR2 YYNGEE. Trimming removed 0 bases from V and 4 bases from J; junction bases left unmatched: 7. The CDR3 spans 17 residues. The CDR3 loop reads CASSVGGRGLGTGELFF. The CDR3 DNA follows: TGTGCCAGCAGCGTAGGCGGGAGGGGGCTCGGCACCGGGGAGCTGTTTTTT.

This clonotype was detected ten times or more. The chain employs TRBV7-9 and TRBJ2-1; tentatively, D is TRBD1 (6 bases). The CDR3 runs to 16 residues. V lost 1 base and J 2 bases, leaving 12 bases between the germline ends. CDR1 is SEHNR and CDR2 is FQNEAQ in the germline V gene (reference sequence). As DNA, the CDR3 is TGTGCCAGCAGCTTAGGAGGGGGTCGGCCCTACAATGAGCAGTTCTTC. It is translated as CASSLGGGRPYNEQFF.

This clonotype was seen ten or more times. The chain uses TRBV11-2 and TRBJ1-1; the D is unclear. The CDR3 contains 13 residues. Germline V lookup: CDR1 SGHAT, CDR2 FQNNGV. The germline V and J ends were trimmed by 1 base and 5 bases, with 8 bases remaining between them. CDR3 in DNA: TGTGCCAGCAGCTTAGTGGGAATGACTGAAGCTTTCTTT. Its translation is CASSLVGMTEAFF.

This clonotype was seen only a few times. V and J are TRBV29-1 and TRBJ1-3, with a tentative D call TRBD1 (6 bases). The length of the CDR3 is 14 residues. V was clipped by 7 bases and J by 0 bases, with 13 bases between them. Germline V gene sequence: CDR1 SQVTM, CDR2 ANQGSEA. This CDR3 is CSATRGHSGNTIYF. The CDR3 DNA sequence: TGCAGCGCTACACGGGGGCACTCTGGAAACACCATATATTTT.

J is TRBJ1-5 and V is TRBV12-3 or TRBV12-4; D is unresolved. V was cut by 6 bases and J by 2 bases, with 11 bases left in between. This CDR3 is 14 amino acids long. CDR3 in amino acids: CASSPGRGNQPQHF. In nucleotides, the CDR3 is TGTGCCAGCAGCCCCGGACGGGGCAATCAGCCCCAGCATTTT.

This clonotype was counted between two and nine times. This sequence joins TRBV30 and TRBJ2-4; possibly TRBD1 for D (5 bases). V lost 3 bases and J lost 0, with 15 bases in between. Germline lookup yields CDR1 GTSNPN and CDR2 SVGIG (reference sequence). The CDR3 totals 16 residues. This chain's CDR3 is CAWSDRQKKAKNIQYF. The CDR3 nucleotides read TGTGCCTGGAGCGACAGACAGAAAAAAGCCAAAAACATTCAGTACTTC.

The chain uses TRBV6-5 and TRBJ2-2, with D perhaps matching TRBD2 (5 bases). This CDR3 region has 14 residues. V dropped 3 bases and J dropped 4 bases, with 9 bases sitting between them. CDR1 MNHEY and CDR2 SVGAGI come from the germline V gene. Here the CDR3 DNA reads TGTGCCAGCAGTTATTACGCGGGCACCGGGGAGCTGTTTTTT. Translating it yields CASSYYAGTGELFF.

This clonotype was counted many times. This chain links TRBV7-6 with TRBJ1-5, with D perhaps TRBD1 (5 bases). The CDR3 length is 15 residues. Trimming removed 5 bases from V and 7 bases from J, with 18 bases in between. The V gene's germline CDR1 is SGHVS and CDR2 FNYEAQ. The CDR3 bases are TGTGCCAGCAGCCTTTATCAGGGTCGGGAACAGCCCCAGCATTTT. Protein sequence: CASSLYQGREQPQHF. Looking up the rest from reference TRBV7-6 and TRBJ1-5 gives the full variable domain: GAGVSQSPRYKVTKRGQDVALRCDPISGHVSLYWYRQALGQGPEFLTYFNYEAQQDKSGLPNDRFSAERPEGSISTLTIQRTEQRDSAMYRCASSLYQGREQPQHFGDGTRLSIL.

This clonotype was counted ten times or more. V and J are TRBV2 and TRBJ2-7; 7 nucleotides agree with TRBD1. The V segment lost 2 bases and the J segment 2 bases; nucleotides outside the gene matches: 6. The V gene's germline CDR1 is SNHLY and CDR2 FYNNEI. The CDR3 contains 15 residues. The CDR3 DNA follows: TGTGCCAGCAGTGAATCGGGACAGCTAACCTACGAGCAGTACTTC. As protein: CASSESGQLTYEQYF.

This clonotype has a count of ten or more. The chain couples TRBV20-1 to TRBJ2-3; D perhaps matches TRBD2 (5 bases). V gave up 6 bases and J gave up 0 bases, with 16 bases separating them. The length of the CDR3 is 15 residues. Germline V gives CDR1 DFQATT, CDR2 SNEGSKA (reference sequence). The CDR3 coding sequence is TGCAGTGCCTTGCAACTAGGCACTAGCACAGATACGCAGTATTTT. It is translated as CSALQLGTSTDTQYF.

There are a few counts of this clonotype. This rearrangement joins TRBV7-3 to TRBJ2-3; D gene unclear. With 1 base removed from V and 1 base from J, the gap between germline ends came to 6 bases. The CDR3 loop spans 14 amino acids. CDR1 and CDR2 from the germline V gene are SGHTA and FQGTGA. The CDR3 spells CASSLNTRTDTQYF. The CDR3, as DNA: TGTGCCAGCAGCTTAAATACCCGCACAGATACGCAGTATTTT.

This clonotype has a count of ten or more. The rearrangement links TRBV6-2 or TRBV6-3 to TRBJ2-1; D is unclear. Looked up from germline, CDR1 is MNHEY and CDR2 is SVGEGT. The CDR3 totals 12 residues. Trimming cost V 2 bases and J 6 bases, with 5 bases left between them. The CDR3 reads CASSYKVNEQFF. For the CDR3, the DNA is TGTGCCAGCAGTTACAAAGTCAATGAGCAGTTCTTC.

This clonotype was observed a handful of times. The chain links TRBV6-5 to TRBJ2-2; D is unclear. V lost 7 bases and J lost 5, with 14 bases in between. This CDR3 is 14 amino acids long. Germline V gene sequence: CDR1 MNHEY, CDR2 SVGAGI. The CDR3 here is CASKIDVRTGELFF. DNA of the CDR3: TGTGCCAGCAAAATAGATGTTCGGACCGGGGAGCTGTTTTTT.

This clonotype was seen many times. The rearrangement links TRBV6-5 to TRBJ2-3, with D uncertain. The CDR3 sequence is 14 residues long. The germline V gene has CDR1 MNHEY and CDR2 SVGAGI. V was trimmed by 0 bases and J by 3 bases, leaving 7 bases between them. The CDR3 loop is CASSYSPTTDTQYF. The CDR3 region has the DNA TGTGCCAGCAGTTACTCCCCCACAACAGATACGCAGTATTTT.

The sample holds a few counts of this clonotype. This chain joins TRBV12-3 or TRBV12-4 and TRBJ1-1; no firm D call. This CDR3 comprises 11 residues. V lost 6 bases, J lost 1 base, and 3 bases lay in between. CDR3 sequence reads: CASRQNTEAFF. CDR3 DNA sequence: TGTGCCAGCAGGCAGAACACTGAAGCTTTCTTT.

This clonotype has more than one count but fewer than ten. This chain links TRBV7-9 with TRBJ2-1; TRBD2 matches 7 bases. The J segment lost 4 bases and the V segment lost 5 bases, leaving 5 bases of the junction unmatched. Germline V gene sequence: CDR1 SEHNR, CDR2 FQNEAQ (reference sequence). The CDR3 extends over 14 amino acids. CDR3 in amino acids: CASSAQRGYNEQFF. The CDR3 DNA follows: TGTGCCAGCAGCGCGCAGCGGGGATACAATGAGCAGTTCTTC.

This clonotype was detected ten times or more. The chain uses TRBV7-9 and TRBJ1-2; D possibly corresponds to TRBD1 (6 bases). Trimming cost V 0 bases and J 6 bases, with 11 bases left between them. The germline CDR1 and CDR2 sequences are SEHNR and FQNEAQ (reference sequence). There are 14 residues in the CDR3. Here the CDR3 reads CASSLASTGNGYTF. The DNA of the CDR3 is TGTGCCAGCAGCTTAGCGTCAACAGGGAATGGCTACACCTTC.

V usage is TRBV6-2 or TRBV6-3 and J usage is TRBJ2-7; perhaps D is TRBD1 or TRBD2 (6 bases each). With 2 bases removed from V and 2 bases from J, the gap between germline ends came to 16 bases. Germline V gene sequence: CDR1 MNHEY, CDR2 SVGEGT. There are 16 residues in the CDR3. CDR3 sequence reads: CASSYRGQQKPYEQYF. The CDR3 DNA reads TGTGCCAGCAGTTACCGGGGGCAACAGAAACCCTACGAGCAGTACTTC.

V is TRBV24-1 and J is TRBJ2-3; 7 positions agree with TRBD2. The CDR3 runs to 16 residues. Unmatched junction bases numbered 2, after V lost 0 bases and J lost 0 bases. Germline V gives CDR1 KGHDR, CDR2 SFDVKD. CDR3 amino acids: CATSDLQAGSTDTQYF. The CDR3 DNA reads TGTGCCACCAGTGATTTGCAAGCGGGGAGCACAGATACGCAGTATTTT.

This clonotype was recorded many times. The chain is built from TRBV5-4 and TRBJ2-1; possible D gene TRBD2, 5 bases. The germline V gene has CDR1 SGHNT and CDR2 YYREEE (reference sequence). V was cut by 9 bases and J by 5 bases, with 18 bases left in between. This CDR3 spans 14 amino acids. CDR3 in amino acids: CATTPGLGDNEQFF. CDR3 bases: TGTGCCACCACGCCCGGACTCGGGGACAATGAGCAGTTCTTC. The whole variable domain, filled in from reference TRBV5-4 and TRBJ2-1, reads ETGVTQSPTHLIKTRGQQVTLRCSSQSGHNTVSWYQQALGQGPQFIFQYYREEENGRGNFPPRFSGLQFPNYSSELNVNALELDDSALYLCATTPGLGDNEQFFGPGTRLTVL.

This clonotype has just a few counts. CDR3 bases: TGTGCCAGCAGTTACTCGGCGGGAACCTACGAGCAGTACTTC. Translated: CASSYSAGTYEQYF. V and J are TRBV6-2 or TRBV6-3 and TRBJ2-7; D is perhaps TRBD2 (6 bases). CDR1 MNHEY and CDR2 SVGEGT come from the germline V gene. V gave up 0 bases and J gave up 2 bases, with 8 bases separating them. The CDR3 totals 14 residues.